Following are 29 T cell receptor beta chains from one sample sequenced in a study of response to subunit inactivated influenza vaccine (dated by TCRdb to between 2017 and 2018). Library creation used RT-PCR. Sequencing took place on an Illumina HiSeq 2500. TCRdb reprocessed the public reads (quality trimming at Q25 with fastp, clone calling with MiXCR) and kept in-frame beta chains. Every distinct CDR3 protein forms one entry, paired with its most common genes and DNA. For this sample there are around 150,000 distinct CDR3 sequences; 9.5% to 13% appear just once. Together, the top ten hold 9.5% to 15% of the sample. This specimen's time point label, per the study, means: 40 to 45 days after influenza vaccine administration. The specimen comprised non-naive T cells sorted from PBMCs, sampled 45 days after vaccination. In the paper's terms, the cell subset or site label means: memory T cell fraction. The receptors derive from a man over 45 who received an inactivated influenza vaccine. Donor details come from another sample of the same person, matched by shared clones.

The chain uses TRBV4-2 and TRBJ2-3; 13 bases align to TRBD2. Germline CDR1 and CDR2: LGHNA and YNFKEQ. The J segment lost 8 bases and the V segment lost 4 bases, leaving 18 bases of the junction unmatched. CDR3 length: 19 amino acids. The chain's CDR3 is CASSPRTSGGKNREGTQYF. The CDR3 DNA reads as TGTGCCAGCAGCCCGAGGACTAGCGGGGGAAAAAACAGGGAGGGTACGCAGTATTTT.

J is TRBJ2-3 and V is TRBV11-2; 7 bases are shared with TRBD2. From germline, CDR1 is SGHAT and CDR2 FQNNGV. V shed 5 bases, J shed 4 bases, and the junction held 12 bases outside the gene matches. The CDR3 has 16 residues. Written as DNA, the CDR3 is TGTGCCAGCAGCCATGCTAGCGGTACGGGGGCAGATACGCAGTATTTT. Translation: CASSHASGTGADTQYF.

Only a few counts were recorded for this clonotype. The chain recombines TRBV3-1 with TRBJ2-1, with D perhaps being TRBD1 or TRBD2 (5 bases each). Germline V gene data show CDR1 as LGHDT and CDR2 as YNNKEL (reference sequence). The CDR3 has 11 residues. Trimming took off 4 bases at V and 11 bases at J, with 9 bases between the two ends. The CDR3 DNA reads TGTGCCAGCAGCCGAGGGACCCAGCAGTTCTTC. Amino acid sequence: CASSRGTQQFF.

This clonotype came up a few times. The chain uses TRBV6-1 and TRBJ1-5; no definite D call. CDR1 and CDR2 from the germline V gene are MNHNS and SASEGT. V lost 2 bases, J lost 2 bases, and 10 bases lay in between. The CDR3 is 15 residues long. CDR3 bases: TGTGCCAGCAGTGAATCGGTCCACCGCAATCAGCCCCAGCATTTT. Translating it yields CASSESVHRNQPQHF.

V is TRBV2 and J is TRBJ2-3, with 8 bases that match TRBD2. The V and J ends lost 7 bases and 5 bases, in that order; junction bases with no gene match: 5. Germline assignment: CDR1 SNHLY and CDR2 FYNNEI. This CDR3 has 13 residues. The CDR3 sequence: CASKSGGVDTQYF. CDR3 coding DNA: TGTGCCAGCAAATCCGGGGGGGTAGATACGCAGTATTTT.

This clonotype was recorded a few times. The V and J genes are TRBV9 and TRBJ2-5; 7 positions agree with TRBD2. In germline, CDR1 is SGDLS, CDR2 YYNGEE. The CDR3 has 15 amino acids. The V gene end was trimmed by 4 bases and the J gene end by 5 bases; junction bases not matched to a gene: 11. CDR3: CASSPGGGTRETQYF. The CDR3 region has the DNA TGTGCCAGCAGCCCCGGCGGGGGAACCCGGGAGACCCAGTACTTC.

This clonotype was seen a handful of times. The chain links TRBV7-9 to TRBJ2-3; D unresolved. Germline V gene data show CDR1 as SEHNR and CDR2 as FQNEAQ (reference sequence). This CDR3 is 13 amino acids long. V was shortened by 5 bases and J by 2 bases, with 8 bases between the two germline ends. This CDR3 is CASSARTTDTQYF. CDR3 bases: TGTGCCAGCAGCGCCCGGACCACAGATACGCAGTATTTT.

This clonotype was counted only a few times. The J gene is TRBJ2-3, the V gene TRBV2, with 7 bases fitting TRBD2. Germline CDR1 is SNHLY and CDR2 is FYNNEI. The junction had 11 bases not matched to a gene; V was cut back by 6 bases and J by 5 bases. The CDR3 sequence is 15 residues long. CDR3 region: CASSNVLALKDTQYF. CDR3 coding DNA: TGTGCCAGCAGCAACGTACTAGCGCTCAAAGATACGCAGTATTTT.

The chain employs TRBV30 and TRBJ1-2; D unclear. The V end was cut by 2 bases, the J end by 4 bases, with 8 bases between. Germline loops: CDR1 GTSNPN, CDR2 SVGIG (reference sequence). The CDR3 runs to 12 residues. The CDR3 is CAWSWVGYGYTF. CDR3 coding DNA: TGTGCCTGGAGTTGGGTGGGCTATGGCTACACCTTC.

In this sample, this clonotype turned up many times. The gene calls are TRBV5-1 and TRBJ2-7; a weak D match, TRBD2 (5 bases). Germline CDR1 SGHRS, CDR2 YFSETQ. CDR3 length equals 17 residues. Trimming took 8 bases from V and 5 from J, leaving 29 bases between them. The CDR3 sequence: CASRPGSYLRNVDEQYF. For the CDR3, the DNA is TGCGCCAGTAGGCCGGGATCTTACCTGCGGAATGTGGACGAGCAGTACTTC. Filled out from reference TRBV5-1 and TRBJ2-7, the complete variable domain reads KAGVTQTPRYLIKTRGQQVTLSCSPISGHRSVSWYQQTPGQGLQFLFEYFSETQRNKGNFPGRFSGRQFSNSRSEMNVSTLELGDSALYLCASRPGSYLRNVDEQYFGPGTRLTVT.

This clonotype came up a few times. V gene TRBV6-1 combines with J gene TRBJ2-3, with unresolved D. The length of the CDR3 is 14 residues. V lost 6 bases and J lost 0, with 10 bases in between. Germline V lookup: CDR1 MNHNS, CDR2 SASEGT. CDR3 residues: CASSPGASTDTQYF. In nucleotides, the CDR3 is TGTGCCAGCAGCCCCGGAGCTAGCACAGATACGCAGTATTTT.

The sample holds many counts of this clonotype. CDR3 loop: CASTAQGGVTGELFF. The CDR3 DNA sequence: TGTGCCAGCACCGCACAGGGGGGGGTGACCGGGGAGCTGTTTTTT. This rearrangement joins TRBV27 to TRBJ2-2; D may be TRBD1 (8 bases). The V gene's germline CDR1 is MNHEY and CDR2 SMNVEV (reference sequence). Trimming shortened V by 7 bases and J by 5 bases, and 17 bases separated the two germline ends. This CDR3 is 15 amino acids long.

The rearrangement links TRBV18 to TRBJ2-7, with 7 bases identical to TRBD2. CDR1 is KGHSH, CDR2 LQKENI, per germline. This CDR3 spans 16 amino acids. Germline trimming cut 0 bases from V and 4 bases from J; bases unmatched to any gene: 9. The CDR3 is CASSPPGIGEGYEQYF. Written as DNA, the CDR3 is TGTGCCAGCTCACCACCGGGTATCGGGGAGGGATACGAGCAGTACTTC.

This clonotype was observed a handful of times. The chain recombines TRBV18 with TRBJ2-5; the D is unclear. This CDR3 has 12 residues. Germline CDR1 and CDR2: KGHSH and LQKENI. Trimming stripped 4 bases from V and 0 bases from J, with 3 bases between. The CDR3 loop is CASSRNQETQYF. For the CDR3, the DNA is TGTGCCAGCTCACGAAACCAAGAGACCCAGTACTTC.

This clonotype was found a few times. J is TRBJ2-1 and V is TRBV15; 7 bases align to TRBD1. The trim removed 7 bases at V and 5 bases at J, leaving 8 bases unmatched. The V gene's germline CDR1 is LNHNV and CDR2 YYDKDF (reference sequence). The CDR3 runs 14 residues. CDR3 nucleotides: TGTGCCACCAAACCCCGGGACAGTAACAATGAGCAGTTCTTC. Its protein is CATKPRDSNNEQFF. The full variable domain, with the rest looked up from reference TRBV15 and TRBJ2-1, is DAMVIQNPRYQVTQFGKPVTLSCSQTLNHNVMYWYQQKSSQAPKLLFHYYDKDFNNEADTPDNFQSRRPNTSFCFLDIRSPGLGDTAMYLCATKPRDSNNEQFFGPGTRLTVL.

This clonotype was observed many times. This CDR3 is CSAKGLEYGYTF. Written as DNA, the CDR3 is TGCAGTGCTAAAGGTTTGGAATATGGCTACACCTTC. The chain joins TRBV20-1 to TRBJ1-2; D gene uncertain. Germline V gives CDR1 DFQATT, CDR2 SNEGSKA (reference sequence). Trimming left V 4 bases short and J 5 bases short, with 11 bases between. CDR3 length: 12 amino acids.

This clonotype turned up a few times. This rearrangement joins TRBV7-2 to TRBJ2-3; tentatively, D is TRBD2 (7 bases). V gave up 0 bases and J gave up 1 base, with 14 bases separating them. Germline values: CDR1 SGHTA, CDR2 FQGNSA. The CDR3 totals 17 residues. CDR3 amino acids: CASSLAWGGLGTDTQYF. CDR3 bases: TGTGCCAGCAGCTTAGCGTGGGGGGGGCTGGGCACAGATACGCAGTATTTT.

The J gene is TRBJ2-3, the V gene TRBV12-3 or TRBV12-4; 9 bases line up with TRBD2. With 1 base clipped from V and 5 bases from J, the junction kept 4 bases outside the gene matches. The CDR3 is 15 amino acids. The CDR3 DNA is TGTGCCAGCAGTTTAGGTAGCGGGAGACAAGATACGCAGTATTTT. Protein sequence: CASSLGSGRQDTQYF.

This clonotype was seen only a few times. V and J are TRBV2 and TRBJ2-7; 9 positions match TRBD1. CDR3 size: 13 residues. Germline-derived CDR1 and CDR2 are SNHLY and FYNNEI. V was pared by 6 bases and J by 8 bases, with 8 bases of the junction left unmatched. The CDR3 DNA reads TGTGCCAGCAGCCCGGGACAGGGATATAAGCAGTACTTC. Translating it yields CASSPGQGYKQYF.

Many counts were recorded for this clonotype. The rearrangement joins TRBV6-2 or TRBV6-3 to TRBJ2-3, with D unclear. V lost 5 bases and J 0 bases, leaving 6 bases between the germline ends. Germline V gene data show CDR1 as MNHEY and CDR2 as SVGEGT. The CDR3 covers 13 residues. The CDR3, as DNA: TGTGCCAGCAGTCGGTATAGCACAGATACGCAGTATTTT. This encodes CASSRYSTDTQYF.

This clonotype was detected a few times. J is TRBJ2-3 and V is TRBV6-5; 9 nucleotides line up with TRBD1. The CDR3 loop spans 14 amino acids. CDR1 is MNHEY, CDR2 SVGAGI, per germline. Losses at the gene ends were 1 base for V and 6 bases for J; bases not matched to a gene: 2. CDR3 sequence: CASSYWGQGDTQYF. CDR3 nucleotides: TGTGCCAGCAGTTACTGGGGACAGGGCGATACGCAGTATTTT.

This clonotype was picked up a small number of times. The chain couples TRBV6-1 to TRBJ2-2; 11 bases are shared with TRBD1. With V trimmed by 6 bases and J by 5 bases, 5 bases remained unmatched. The CDR3 totals 15 residues. Per the germline V gene, CDR1 is MNHNS and CDR2 is SASEGT. CDR3 DNA sequence: TGTGCCAGCAGAGGCGGGACAGGGGGAACCGGGGAGCTGTTTTTT. This sequence encodes CASRGGTGGTGELFF.

This clonotype came up a few times. The chain employs TRBV20-1 and TRBJ1-6; 7 bases align to TRBD1. Trimming at V came to 5 bases and at J to 10 bases, leaving 14 bases not matched to a gene. This CDR3 is built from 15 residues. In germline, CDR1 is DFQATT, CDR2 SNEGSKA (reference sequence). CDR3 loop: CSAPKALGQASPLHF. CDR3 sequence (DNA): TGCAGTGCTCCTAAGGCCCTCGGACAGGCGTCACCCCTCCACTTT.

V is TRBV12-3 or TRBV12-4 and J is TRBJ1-6; D is unclear. V was trimmed by 5 bases and J by 9 bases, leaving 11 bases between them. There are 13 residues in the CDR3. This CDR3 reads CASSHSGFSPLHF. The CDR3 DNA reads as TGTGCCAGCAGTCACTCTGGTTTTTCACCCCTCCACTTT.

The table lists this clonotype with many counts. The V gene is TRBV7-9, the J gene TRBJ1-2, with no clear D. The CDR3 has 13 residues. The V and J ends lost 3 bases and 8 bases respectively, with 13 bases between them. Germline lookup yields CDR1 SEHNR and CDR2 FQNEAQ (reference sequence). The CDR3 DNA sequence: TGTGCCAGCAGCTTTAGGCGCCTGGGGGGCTACACCTTC. It translates to CASSFRRLGGYTF.

The sample holds many counts of this clonotype. The chain joins TRBV20-1 to TRBJ2-3; TRBD2 matches 7 bases. Germline V gene lookup returns CDR1 DFQATT and CDR2 SNEGSKA (reference sequence). Losses at the gene ends were 4 bases for V and 4 bases for J; bases not matched to a gene: 14. CDR3 length equals 16 residues. The CDR3 loop reads CSAMPPGLAVADTQYF. In DNA form, the CDR3 reads TGCAGTGCTATGCCCCCGGGGCTAGCGGTGGCAGATACGCAGTATTTT.

This chain connects TRBV4-1 to TRBJ2-7, with a tentative D call TRBD2 (6 bases). Trimming pared 5 bases from V and 6 bases from J, leaving 17 bases between. Germline loops: CDR1 MGHRA, CDR2 YSYEKL. The CDR3 runs to 14 residues. Here the CDR3 DNA reads TGCGCCAGCAGCTCCAGAGGAGGGAGCGGCGAGCAGTACTTC. Its protein is CASSSRGGSGEQYF.

This clonotype has ten or more counts. The rearrangement uses TRBV6-2 or TRBV6-3 and TRBJ1-1, with TRBD1 identical over 8 bases. Germline V gene lookup returns CDR1 MNHEY and CDR2 SVGEGT. Trimming cost V 2 bases and J 1 base; bases outside gene matches: 12. This CDR3 spans 18 amino acids. CDR3 bases: TGTGCCAGCAGTTACGCAACTCTTTCAGGGGGCAGGAACACTGAAGCTTTCTTT. Its translation is CASSYATLSGGRNTEAFF.

This clonotype was seen at least ten times. J is TRBJ2-2 and V is TRBV9; D is possibly TRBD2 (5 bases). The CDR3 runs 16 residues. The germline V and J ends were trimmed by 0 bases and 4 bases, with 13 bases remaining between them. Germline-derived CDR1 and CDR2 are SGDLS and YYNGEE. CDR3 residues: CASSVGGGLSTGELFF. CDR3 in DNA: TGTGCCAGCAGCGTAGGAGGAGGATTGAGCACCGGGGAGCTGTTTTTT.